The entry that follows covers one TCR beta chain sequence. Only in-frame clones appear in the TCRdb table, and some are missing; sequencing was by immunoSEQ multiplex PCR. The sample includes approximately 13,000 clones, 65% to 75% of them seen just once. The sample's treatment: randomized to nivolumab then ipilimumab (arm A) or the reverse (arm B). The sample comes from a study of sequential checkpoint blockade in melanoma. Study at large: Patients were randomized 1:1 to nivolumab-then-ipilimumab or ipilimumab-then-nivolumab first-line.

The material sequenced was CD8+ T cells sorted from blood (inferred from file names), taken from a patient given nivolumab and ipilimumab in sequence. This receptor was identified in a human donor with melanoma.

In DNA form, the CDR3 reads TGTGCCAGCAGCTGGGGGACTAGCGGCACGACAGATACGCAGTATTTT. It codes for CASSWGTSGTTDTQYF. V and J are TRBV7-8 and TRBJ2-3, with 11 bases aligning to TRBD2. CDR1 and CDR2 (germline): SGHVS, FQNEAQ. CDR3 length: 16 amino acids. The trim removed 4 bases at V and 3 bases at J, leaving 6 bases unmatched. The variable domain in full, completed from reference TRBV7-8 and TRBJ2-3, reads GAGVSQSPRYKVAKRGQDVALRCDPISGHVSLFWYQQALGQGPEFLTYFQNEAQLDKSGLPSDRFFAERPEGSVSTLKIQRTQQEDSAVYLCASSWGTSGTTDTQYFGPGTRLTVL.